The 15 T cell receptor beta chains below all came from one sample that was sequenced in a study of patients and donors after allogeneic stem cell transplantation. TCRdb called the RT-PCR reads again in MiXCR, with one record for every CDR3 protein. The sample includes under 200,000 distinct CDR3 sequences, about 32% seen only once; the top ten take roughly 3%. Material: blood, either unsorted or a sorted T cell fraction (not recorded which). These receptors were collected from a human donor who was either an allogeneic HSCT recipient or a stem cell or donor lymphocyte infusion donor (not recorded which). It is not recorded whose cells these are; they may come from a transplant donor.

This clonotype was picked up a small number of times. V is TRBV4-3 and J is TRBJ2-7, with D perhaps matching TRBD2 (6 bases). Germline V gives CDR1 LGHNA, CDR2 YSLEER. Trimming took 0 bases from V and 3 from J, leaving 12 bases between them. This CDR3 region has 15 residues. This chain's CDR3 is CASSQEGLGVYEQYF. In DNA, the CDR3 is TGCGCCAGCAGCCAAGAGGGACTGGGAGTCTACGAGCAGTACTTC.

This chain links TRBV29-1 with TRBJ2-2; 8 nucleotides line up with TRBD1. The V gene end was trimmed by 1 base and the J gene end by 3 bases; junction bases not matched to a gene: 4. Germline CDR1 SQVTM, CDR2 ANQGSEA. CDR3 size: 15 residues. The CDR3 region has the DNA TGCAGCGTTGAAGTCAGGGGGCGGGACACCGGGGAGCTGTTTTTT. It yields the protein CSVEVRGRDTGELFF.

V gene TRBV5-6 combines with J gene TRBJ2-5; 8 bases agree with TRBD2. The CDR3 has 13 residues. Germline CDR1 SGHDT, CDR2 YYEEEE. J gave up 2 bases and V 6 bases, and 3 bases lay outside the gene matches. The CDR3 loop is CASTIAGQETQYF. For the CDR3, the DNA is TGTGCCAGCACCATAGCGGGGCAAGAGACCCAGTACTTC.

The V and J genes are TRBV5-4 and TRBJ2-4; D unresolved. The CDR3 length is 14 residues. The germline V gene encodes CDR1 SGHNT and CDR2 YYREEE (reference sequence). V shed 1 base and J shed 0 bases, with 5 bases lying between them. CDR3 DNA: TGTGCCAGCAGCTTGTGGGGAGCCAAAAACATTCAGTACTTC. Translating gives CASSLWGAKNIQYF.

This clonotype was seen a few times. This chain joins TRBV7-9 and TRBJ2-7; no clear D gene. V was shortened by 5 bases and J by 3 bases, with 11 bases between the two germline ends. The CDR3 extends over 13 amino acids. The germline gives CDR1 SEHNR, CDR2 FQNEAQ (reference sequence). CDR3 sequence: CASSPLIGYEQYF. CDR3 sequence (DNA): TGTGCCAGCAGCCCGCTAATAGGCTACGAGCAGTACTTC.

A few counts support this clonotype. The rearrangement links TRBV5-1 to TRBJ2-4; D is unclear. The germline gives CDR1 SGHRS, CDR2 YFSETQ. The CDR3 consists of 13 residues. The V and J ends lost 4 bases and 13 bases respectively, with 18 bases between them. The CDR3 protein is CASSPLSGPQQYF. The DNA of the CDR3 is TGCGCCAGCAGCCCTCTATCCGGACCGCAGCAGTACTTC. Drawing the rest from reference TRBV5-1 and TRBJ2-4, the complete variable domain is KAGVTQTPRYLIKTRGQQVTLSCSPISGHRSVSWYQQTPGQGLQFLFEYFSETQRNKGNFPGRFSGRQFSNSRSEMNVSTLELGDSALYLCASSPLSGPQQYFGAGTRLSVL.

The chain is built from TRBV6-5 and TRBJ2-1; D unclear. Trimming took off 6 bases at V and 0 bases at J, with 15 bases between the two ends. Germline CDR1 and CDR2: MNHEY and SVGAGI. The CDR3 has 16 residues. DNA for the CDR3: TGTGCCAGCAGCCGAAACGGCGGCAGCTCCTACAATGAGCAGTTCTTC. Its translation: CASSRNGGSSYNEQFF.

The chain combines TRBV9 with TRBJ2-1; no clear D. The CDR3 runs to 18 residues. The germline V gene has CDR1 SGDLS and CDR2 YYNGEE. V was shortened by 0 bases and J by 0 bases, with 16 bases between the two germline ends. The CDR3 region is CASSVEDWHSSSYNEQFF. CDR3 bases: TGTGCCAGCAGCGTAGAAGATTGGCACTCCAGCTCCTACAATGAGCAGTTCTTC.

This clonotype was counted only a few times. The chain recombines TRBV18 with TRBJ1-2; tentative D call: TRBD1 (5 bases). CDR3 length: 14 amino acids. V was cut by 0 bases and J by 3 bases, with 8 bases left in between. CDR1 is KGHSH and CDR2 is LQKENI in the germline V gene. The CDR3 sequence is CASSPPSGYYGYTF. DNA of the CDR3: TGTGCCAGCTCACCACCGTCAGGGTACTATGGCTACACCTTC.

The chain links TRBV7-9 to TRBJ2-3; D is unresolved. This CDR3 comprises 15 residues. V shed 2 bases and J shed 3 bases, with 12 bases lying between them. Germline V gene sequence: CDR1 SEHNR, CDR2 FQNEAQ (reference sequence). In DNA form, the CDR3 reads TGTGCCAGCAGCTTACCAGGAATGGGAACAGATACGCAGTATTTT. Its translation: CASSLPGMGTDTQYF.

The gene calls are TRBV7-8 and TRBJ2-6; D possibly corresponds to TRBD2 (6 bases). From germline, CDR1 is SGHVS and CDR2 FQNEAQ. V lost 2 bases and J 0 bases, leaving 8 bases between the germline ends. The CDR3 runs 16 residues. CDR3 amino acids: CASSLNGGSGANVLTF. Here the CDR3 DNA reads TGTGCCAGCAGCTTAAACGGGGGCTCTGGGGCCAACGTCCTGACTTTC.

In regard to this clonotype: This may stem from a read error, because a much larger clone lies one nucleotide away. This rearrangement joins TRBV10-3 to TRBJ1-1; D gene uncertain. Per the germline V gene, CDR1 is ENHRY and CDR2 is SYGVKD. With 2 bases removed from V and 0 bases from J, the gap between germline ends came to 7 bases. The CDR3 extends over 14 amino acids. The CDR3 nucleotides are TGTGCCATCAGTGAGGTAGGGATGAACACTGAAGCTTTCTTT. Its translation is CAISEVGMNTEAFF.

This sequence joins TRBV20-1 and TRBJ2-7; TRBD1 might be the D (7 bases). The V gene's germline CDR1 is DFQATT and CDR2 SNEGSKA (reference sequence). With 0 bases removed from V and 0 bases from J, the gap between germline ends came to 21 bases. This CDR3 region has 18 residues. DNA of the CDR3: TGCAGTGCTAGAGATCCCAGAGGGAGGACAGGCAGCTCCTACGAGCAGTACTTC. Residues: CSARDPRGRTGSSYEQYF.

The gene calls are TRBV5-1 and TRBJ2-3; D gene unclear. This CDR3 spans 13 amino acids. V was shortened by 5 bases and J by 5 bases, with 12 bases between the two germline ends. The germline CDR1 and CDR2 sequences are SGHRS and YFSETQ. The CDR3 DNA is TGCGCCAGCAGGTCAGGTCGTGTAGATACGCAGTATTTT. Protein product: CASRSGRVDTQYF.

V usage is TRBV18 and J usage is TRBJ1-3; D uncertain. The CDR3 contains 13 residues. The V gene lost 4 bases and the J gene lost 3 bases, with 7 bases spanning the gap. Germline lookup yields CDR1 KGHSH and CDR2 LQKENI. The CDR3 sequence: CASSRGDGNTIYF. CDR3 DNA sequence: TGTGCCAGCTCACGGGGAGATGGAAACACCATATATTTT.